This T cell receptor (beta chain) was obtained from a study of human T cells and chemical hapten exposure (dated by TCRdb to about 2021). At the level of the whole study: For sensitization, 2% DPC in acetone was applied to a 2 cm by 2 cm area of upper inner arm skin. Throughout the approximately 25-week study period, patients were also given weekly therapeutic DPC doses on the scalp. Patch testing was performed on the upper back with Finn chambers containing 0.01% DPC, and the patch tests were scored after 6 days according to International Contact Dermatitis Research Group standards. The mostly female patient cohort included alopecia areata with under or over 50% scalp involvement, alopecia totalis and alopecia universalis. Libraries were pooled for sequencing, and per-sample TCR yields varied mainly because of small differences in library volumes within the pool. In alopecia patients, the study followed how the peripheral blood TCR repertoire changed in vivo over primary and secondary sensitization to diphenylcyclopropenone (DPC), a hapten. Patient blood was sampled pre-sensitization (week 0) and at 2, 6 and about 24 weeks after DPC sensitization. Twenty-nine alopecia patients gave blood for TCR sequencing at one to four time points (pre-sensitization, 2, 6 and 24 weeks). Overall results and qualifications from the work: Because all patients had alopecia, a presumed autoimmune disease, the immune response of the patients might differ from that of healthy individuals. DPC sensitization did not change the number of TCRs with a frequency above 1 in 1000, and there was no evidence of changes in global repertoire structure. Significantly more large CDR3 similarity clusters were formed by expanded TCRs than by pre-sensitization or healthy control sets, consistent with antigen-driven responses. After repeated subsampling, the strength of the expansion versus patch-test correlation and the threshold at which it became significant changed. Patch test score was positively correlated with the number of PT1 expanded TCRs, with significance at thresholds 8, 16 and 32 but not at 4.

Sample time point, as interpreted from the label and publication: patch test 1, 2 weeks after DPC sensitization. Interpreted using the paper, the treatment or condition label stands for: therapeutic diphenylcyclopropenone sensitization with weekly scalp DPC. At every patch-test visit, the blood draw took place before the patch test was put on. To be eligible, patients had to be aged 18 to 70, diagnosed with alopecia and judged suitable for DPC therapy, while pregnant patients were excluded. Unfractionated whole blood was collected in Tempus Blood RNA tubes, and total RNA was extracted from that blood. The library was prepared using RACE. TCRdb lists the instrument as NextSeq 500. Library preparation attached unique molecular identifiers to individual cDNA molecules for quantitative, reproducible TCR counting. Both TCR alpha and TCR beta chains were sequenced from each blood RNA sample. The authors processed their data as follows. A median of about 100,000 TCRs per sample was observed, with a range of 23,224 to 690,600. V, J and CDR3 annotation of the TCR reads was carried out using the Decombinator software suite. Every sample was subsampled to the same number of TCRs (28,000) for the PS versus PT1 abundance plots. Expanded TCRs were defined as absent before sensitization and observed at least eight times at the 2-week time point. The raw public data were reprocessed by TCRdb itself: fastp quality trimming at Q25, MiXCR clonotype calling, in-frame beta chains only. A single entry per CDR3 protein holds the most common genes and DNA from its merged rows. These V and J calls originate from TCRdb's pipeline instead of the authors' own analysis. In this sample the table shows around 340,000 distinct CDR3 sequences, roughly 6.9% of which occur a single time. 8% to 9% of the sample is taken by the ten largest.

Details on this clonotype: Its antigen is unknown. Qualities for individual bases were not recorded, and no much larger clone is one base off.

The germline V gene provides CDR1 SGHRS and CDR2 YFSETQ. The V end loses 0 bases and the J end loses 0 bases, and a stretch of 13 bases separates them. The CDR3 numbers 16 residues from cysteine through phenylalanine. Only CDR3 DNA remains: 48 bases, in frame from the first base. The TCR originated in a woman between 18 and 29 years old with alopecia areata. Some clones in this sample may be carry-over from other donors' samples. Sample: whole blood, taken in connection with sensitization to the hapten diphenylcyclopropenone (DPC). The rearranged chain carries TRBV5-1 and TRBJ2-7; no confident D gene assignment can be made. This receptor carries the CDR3 CASSLAPGSSSYEQYF. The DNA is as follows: TGCGCCAGCAGCTTGGCACCGGGCTCCAGCTCCTACGAGCAGTACTTC.